The 10 T cell receptor beta chains given below trace back to one sample, sequenced in a study of metastatic and nonmetastatic thyroid tumors. Until they underwent thyroid surgery, no patient had received any treatment. TCRdb re-called clones via MiXCR from the PCR reads. The sample consists of tens of thousands of clones, under 20% of them appearing once. Input material: blood. The receptors were sampled from a female donor with papillary thyroid cancer or a benign thyroid nodule (not recorded which). Some clones in this sample may be carry-over from other donors' samples.

This clone came up a few times. V is TRBV12-3 or TRBV12-4 and J is TRBJ2-3; D is unclear. The V gene lost 5 bases and the J gene lost 1 base, with 13 bases spanning the gap. The CDR3 extends over 15 amino acids. This chain's CDR3 is CASSDGTDRTDTQYF. The CDR3 DNA follows: TGTGCCAGCAGTGACGGAACAGATCGCACAGATACGCAGTATTTT.

This clone appeared a few times. V gene TRBV18 combines with J gene TRBJ2-1; D is perhaps TRBD1 (6 bases). The CDR3 totals 15 residues. The germline gives CDR1 KGHSH, CDR2 LQKENI. Trimming cost V 3 bases and J 2 bases, with 11 bases left between them. The CDR3 DNA sequence: TGTGCCAGCTCACCCAGACAGGCAACCTACAATGAGCAGTTCTTC. Its protein is CASSPRQATYNEQFF.

V and J are TRBV4-2 and TRBJ2-7, with D unclear. Germline V lookup: CDR1 LGHNA, CDR2 YNFKEQ. The V end was cut by 4 bases, the J end by 0 bases, with 13 bases between. This CDR3 spans 15 amino acids. The CDR3 sequence is CASSPDRSSSYEQYF. As DNA, the CDR3 is TGTGCCAGCAGCCCGGATCGGAGCAGCTCCTACGAGCAGTACTTC.

A few counts support this clone. The V and J genes are TRBV6-2 or TRBV6-3 and TRBJ2-7; D may be TRBD1 or TRBD2 (5 bases each). V was clipped by 2 bases and J by 5 bases, with 13 bases between them. CDR1 and CDR2 from the germline V gene are MNHEY and SVGEGT. There are 14 residues in the CDR3. Here the CDR3 DNA reads TGTGCCAGCAGTTACAGGGACCGGTCCGACGAGCAGTACTTC. This codes for CASSYRDRSDEQYF.

Note on this clone: The CDR3 does not close with the conserved phenylalanine or tryptophan, likely indicating a read error. It is unclear where the CDR3 begins or ends on the DNA, so no DNA is shown, and the CDR3 is as TCRdb lists it. V gene TRBV7-2 combines with J gene TRBJ2-7; TRBD2 is the table's D call and was not checked against the DNA. The germline V gene has CDR1 SGHTA and CDR2 FQGNSA. Both ends counted, the CDR3 spans 8 residues. CDR3 sequence reads: CASSRLAG.

This clone was seen at least ten times. The chain carries TRBV6-1 and TRBJ2-7; 7 bases are shared with TRBD1. The V gene end was trimmed by 5 bases and the J gene end by 4 bases; junction bases not matched to a gene: 5. This CDR3 comprises 13 residues. Germline values: CDR1 MNHNS, CDR2 SASEGT. The CDR3 sequence is CASSRDRGYEQYF. In nucleotides, the CDR3 is TGTGCCAGCAGTAGGGACAGAGGTTACGAGCAGTACTTC.

This clone occurred many times. The chain uses TRBV7-8 and TRBJ2-5; perhaps TRBD1 as D (5 bases). Germline-derived CDR1 and CDR2 are SGHVS and FQNEAQ. The V gene lost 3 bases and the J gene lost 2 bases, with 10 bases spanning the gap. This CDR3 region has 14 residues. This chain's CDR3 is CASSLGQHQETQYF. The CDR3 DNA reads as TGTGCCAGCAGCTTGGGGCAGCATCAAGAGACCCAGTACTTC.

The chain's CDR3 is CASREAAAYEQYF. Written as DNA, the CDR3 is TGCGCCAGCAGAGAGGCAGCGGCCTACGAGCAGTACTTC. The V gene is TRBV5-1, the J gene TRBJ2-7; D might be TRBD2 (5 bases). The CDR3 extends over 13 amino acids. V was clipped by 5 bases and J by 2 bases, with 11 bases between them. The germline V gene has CDR1 SGHRS and CDR2 YFSETQ.

The sample holds a few counts of this clone. The CDR3 carries no conserved terminal phenylalanine or tryptophan, so it likely arises from a read error. This sequence joins TRBV2 and TRBJ1-5; D gene ambiguous. Per the germline V gene, CDR1 is SNHLY and CDR2 is FYNNEI. V was trimmed by 4 bases and J by 2 bases, leaving 12 bases between them. This CDR3 contains 15 residues. This CDR3 is CASSVGGFGNQPQHS. The CDR3 DNA is TGTGCCAGCAGTGTAGGAGGGTTCGGCAATCAGCCCCAGCATTCT.

This clone was seen a few times. The genes are TRBV5-1 and TRBJ2-3; tentative D call: TRBD2 (5 bases). The germline CDR1 and CDR2 sequences are SGHRS and YFSETQ. Trimming shortened V by 4 bases and J by 6 bases, and 21 bases separated the two germline ends. This CDR3 has 16 residues. DNA for the CDR3: TGCGCCAGCAGCCCCGGGATAGCGCGGACGGGGGATACGCAGTATTTT. This sequence encodes CASSPGIARTGDTQYF.